This passage covers 2 T cell receptor beta chains from one sample sequenced in a study of blood T cell repertoires in COVID-19. Using immunoSEQ multiplex PCR, the repertoire was profiled, and TCRdb retains in-frame clones only, with some absent. The table shows 150,000 to 200,000 clones, with 90% occurring only once. The sequenced sample was peripheral blood. The receptors were sampled from a man aged 55 to 69 with active or convalescent COVID-19.

The chain combines TRBV2 with TRBJ2-4, with 11 bases matching TRBD2. This CDR3 region has 15 residues. Losses at the gene ends were 5 bases for V and 7 bases for J; bases not matched to a gene: 7. Germline CDR1 is SNHLY and CDR2 is FYNNEI. DNA of the CDR3: TGTGCCAGCAGTAGTACTAGCGGGGGTTTCAACATTCAGTACTTC. Its protein product is CASSSTSGGFNIQYF. Complete variable domain (other parts from reference TRBV2 and TRBJ2-4): EPEVTQTPSHQVTQMGQEVILRCVPISNHLYFYWYRQILGQKVEFLVSFYNNEISEKSEIFDDQFSVERPDGSNFTLKIRSTKLEDSAMYFCASSSTSGGFNIQYFGAGTRLSVL.

The V and J genes are TRBV7-2 and TRBJ2-3, with 8 bases lining up with TRBD2. CDR1 is SGHTA, CDR2 FQGNSA, per germline. With 1 base clipped from V and 6 bases from J, the junction kept 9 bases outside the gene matches. The CDR3 is 16 amino acids. CDR3 residues: CASSLVRAGAADTQYF. The CDR3 region has the DNA TGTGCCAGCAGCTTAGTCCGAGCGGGAGCGGCGGATACGCAGTATTTT.